This T cell receptor beta chain was profiled in a study of regulatory T cells in long-lasting Graves disease. Overall study context: Patients newly diagnosed with Graves' had been on antithyroid drugs for under 3 months. General study points: Repertoires from persistent disease leaned toward TRBV28, TRBJ1-2 and TRBJ2-5.

This CDR3 region has 14 residues. Trimming took off 6 bases at V and 6 bases at J, with 15 bases between the two ends. Per the germline V gene, CDR1 is MDHEN and CDR2 is SYDVKM. Note on this clonotype: Its antigen remains unknown.

Building of the TCR beta libraries involved iRepertoire HTBI primers and Arm-PCR of CDR3 regions. MiXCR was run by TCRdb on the multiplex PCR reads, yielding one entry per CDR3 protein. In the table there are around 420,000 distinct CDR3 sequences, approximately 16% of which are singletons. Documented time point: newly diagnosed GD, antithyroid drugs for less than 3 months. There was RNA extracted from PBMCs, and the TCR library was made from it. The peripheral blood volume drawn was roughly 9.9 milliliters, and it was collected into EDTA tubes. The data also belong to a second study, concerning T cells in Graves' hyperthyroidism and ophthalmopathy. Per that study: The HTBI primer set was used in a first-round RT-PCR of the TCR CDR3.

Sequences were derived from peripheral blood mononuclear cells (PBMCs), sampled at new diagnosis, from a patient treated with antithyroid drugs. This chain links TRBV28 with TRBJ1-5; D might be TRBD1 (5 bases). The TCR was taken from a woman in her thirties or forties with Graves disease. CDR3 nucleotide sequence: TGTGCCAGCAGGGGGGAGAGGGACTTTCAGCCCCAGCATTTT. As protein: CASRGERDFQPQHF.